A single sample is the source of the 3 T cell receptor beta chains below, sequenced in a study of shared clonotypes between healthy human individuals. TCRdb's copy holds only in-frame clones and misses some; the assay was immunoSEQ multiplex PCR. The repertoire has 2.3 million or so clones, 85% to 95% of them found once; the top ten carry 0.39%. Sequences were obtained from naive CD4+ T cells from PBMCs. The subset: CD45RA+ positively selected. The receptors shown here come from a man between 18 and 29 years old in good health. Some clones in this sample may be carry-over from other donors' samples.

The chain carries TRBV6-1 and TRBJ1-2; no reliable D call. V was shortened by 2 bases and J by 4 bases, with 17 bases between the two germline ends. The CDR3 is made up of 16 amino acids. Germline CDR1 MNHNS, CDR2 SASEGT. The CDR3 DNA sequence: TGTGCCAGCAGTGAAACCCCCTTAGGTAGGGTCTATGGCTACACCTTC. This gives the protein CASSETPLGRVYGYTF.

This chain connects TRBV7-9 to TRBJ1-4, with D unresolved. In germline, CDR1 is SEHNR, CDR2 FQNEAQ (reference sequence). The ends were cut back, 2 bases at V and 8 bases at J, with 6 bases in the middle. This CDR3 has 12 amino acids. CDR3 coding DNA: TGTGCCAGCAGCTTATCGGGAGAAAAACTGTTTTTT. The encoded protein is CASSLSGEKLFF.

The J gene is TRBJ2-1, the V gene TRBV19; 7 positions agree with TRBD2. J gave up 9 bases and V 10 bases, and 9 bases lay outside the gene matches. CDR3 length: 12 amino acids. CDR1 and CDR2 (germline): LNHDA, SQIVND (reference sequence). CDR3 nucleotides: TGTGCCAACCCGGGAGGAGAGAGTGAGCAGTTCTTC. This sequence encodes CANPGGESEQFF. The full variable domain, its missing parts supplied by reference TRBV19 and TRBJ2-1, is DGGITQSPKYLFRKEGQNVTLSCEQNLNHDAMYWYRQDPGQGLRLIYYSQIVNDFQKGDIAEGYSVSREKKESFPLTVTSAQKNPTAFYLCANPGGESEQFFGPGTRLTVL.